This is a list of T cell receptor beta chains from one sample in a study of neurological immune-mediated disorders. TCRdb ran MiXCR on the 5' RACE reads and lists one entry per CDR3 protein. The repertoire has tens of thousands of distinct CDR3 sequences, about 15% of them found once; the top ten carry roughly 15%. Sequences were obtained from PBMCs. The receptors were gathered from a female donor with HTLV-1-associated myelopathy (HAM/TSP). Both conserved end residues are part of each CDR3.

J gene: TRBJ2-7
V gene: TRBV6-5
CDR3 protein: CASNRLGTGDEQYF

J gene: TRBJ1-2
V gene: TRBV5-1
CDR3 protein: CASSLGGLPNYGYTF

J gene: TRBJ2-2
V gene: TRBV3-1
CDR3 protein: CASSTRRLPPTGELFF

J gene: TRBJ2-6
V gene: TRBV2
CDR3 protein: CASTWDGSSGANVLTF

J gene: TRBJ2-7
V gene: TRBV10-3
CDR3 protein: CAISERSGFEQYF

J gene: TRBJ1-5
V gene: TRBV4-1
CDR3 protein: CASSQSQGDQPQHF

J gene: TRBJ1-1
V gene: TRBV5-1
CDR3 protein: CASSFRGQDTEAFF

J gene: TRBJ2-2
V gene: TRBV20-1
CDR3 protein: CSARDSPGTDNTGELFF

J gene: TRBJ1-6
V gene: TRBV10-2
CDR3 protein: CASSERGGYSPLHF

J gene: TRBJ2-1
V gene: TRBV5-1
CDR3 protein: CASSGTDRGHYNEQFF